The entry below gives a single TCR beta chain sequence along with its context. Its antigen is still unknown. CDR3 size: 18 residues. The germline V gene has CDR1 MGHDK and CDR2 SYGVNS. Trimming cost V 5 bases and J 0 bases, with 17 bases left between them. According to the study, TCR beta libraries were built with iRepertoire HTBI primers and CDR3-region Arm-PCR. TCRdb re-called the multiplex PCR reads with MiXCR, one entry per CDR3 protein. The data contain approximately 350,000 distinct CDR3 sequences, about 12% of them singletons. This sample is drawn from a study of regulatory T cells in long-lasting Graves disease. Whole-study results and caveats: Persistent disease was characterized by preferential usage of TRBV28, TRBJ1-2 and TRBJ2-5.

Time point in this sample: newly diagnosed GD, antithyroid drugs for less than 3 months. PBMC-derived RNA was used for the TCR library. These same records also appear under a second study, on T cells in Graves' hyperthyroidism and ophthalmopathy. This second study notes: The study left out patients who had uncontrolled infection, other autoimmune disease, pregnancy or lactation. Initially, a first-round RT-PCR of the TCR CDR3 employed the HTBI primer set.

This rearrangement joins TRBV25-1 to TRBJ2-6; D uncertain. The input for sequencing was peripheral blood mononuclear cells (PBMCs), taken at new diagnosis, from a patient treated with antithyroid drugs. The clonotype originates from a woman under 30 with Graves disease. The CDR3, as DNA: TGTGCCAGCAGTCGCTTCACGCTTTCCAGCTCTGGGGCCAACGTCCTGACTTTC. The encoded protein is CASSRFTLSSSGANVLTF.